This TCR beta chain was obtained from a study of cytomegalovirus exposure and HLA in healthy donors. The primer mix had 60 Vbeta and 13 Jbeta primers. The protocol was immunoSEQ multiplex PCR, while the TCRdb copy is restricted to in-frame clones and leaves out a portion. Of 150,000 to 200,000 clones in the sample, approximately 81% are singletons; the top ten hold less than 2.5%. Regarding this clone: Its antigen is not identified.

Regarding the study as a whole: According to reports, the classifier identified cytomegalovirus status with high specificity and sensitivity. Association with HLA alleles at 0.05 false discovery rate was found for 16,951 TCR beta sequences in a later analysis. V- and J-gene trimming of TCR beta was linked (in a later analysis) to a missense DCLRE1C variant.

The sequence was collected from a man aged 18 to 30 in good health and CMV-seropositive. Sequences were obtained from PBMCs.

The CDR3 sequence is CASSQDRAGGANEQFF. The CDR3 DNA reads TGCGCCAGCAGCCAAGACCGAGCGGGGGGTGCAAATGAGCAGTTCTTC. The V and J genes are TRBV4-3 and TRBJ2-1, with TRBD2 matching over 9 bases. The CDR3 runs 16 residues. The junction had 7 bases not matched to a gene; V was cut back by 0 bases and J by 7 bases. Germline V gene sequence: CDR1 LGHNA, CDR2 YSLEER.